These 13 T cell receptor beta chains came from one sample sequenced in a study of T cell responses to AZD1222 COVID-19 vaccine. TCRdb keeps only in-frame clones here, not all; method: immunoSEQ multiplex PCR. Of 200,000 or so clones listed, about 94% are singletons. Sequenced here: peripheral blood, sampled on day 0 of AZD1222 vaccination. Receptors were obtained from an adult in good health.

This clone appeared once. The V and J genes are TRBV18 and TRBJ1-2; D unclear. The germline V gene encodes CDR1 KGHSH and CDR2 LQKENI. Trimming left V 5 bases short and J 0 bases short, with 16 bases between. This CDR3 has 16 residues. The CDR3 here is CASSVSNLGANYGYTF. For the CDR3, the DNA is TGTGCCAGCTCAGTCTCGAACCTGGGCGCTAACTATGGCTACACCTTC.

The chain recombines TRBV29-1 with TRBJ2-5; D ambiguous. The CDR3 length is 12 residues. With 1 base removed from V and 5 bases from J, the gap between germline ends came to 8 bases. Per the germline V gene, CDR1 is SQVTM and CDR2 is ANQGSEA. This CDR3 is CSVEGLGETQYF. In DNA, the CDR3 is TGCAGCGTTGAAGGTCTAGGGGAGACCCAGTACTTC. The entire variable domain, with the rest obtained from reference TRBV29-1 and TRBJ2-5, is as follows: SAVISQKPSRDICQRGTSLTIQCQVDSQVTMMFWYRQQPGQSLTLIATANQGSEATYESGFVIDKFPISRPNLTFSTLTVSNMSPEDSSIYLCSVEGLGETQYFGPGTRLLVL.

The chain carries TRBV2 and TRBJ2-2; D possibly corresponds to TRBD2 (6 bases). CDR1 and CDR2 (germline): SNHLY, FYNNEI. Trimming removed 7 bases at V and 3 bases at J, with 12 bases between. This CDR3 contains 14 residues. CDR3 sequence reads: CASKRPGDTGELFF. CDR3 nucleotide sequence: TGTGCCAGCAAAAGGCCGGGAGACACCGGGGAGCTGTTTTTT.

The V gene is TRBV28, the J gene TRBJ1-6; no clear D. CDR1 MDHEN and CDR2 SYDVKM come from the germline V gene. CDR3 length: 10 residues. V was pared by 3 bases and J by 11 bases, with 2 bases between. In DNA form, the CDR3 reads TGTGCCAGCAGTTTGCCACCCCTCCACTTT. Translated, it gives CASSLPPLHF.

The V and J genes are TRBV4-1 and TRBJ1-4, with unresolved D. Germline CDR1 and CDR2: MGHRA and YSYEKL. The CDR3 runs to 15 residues. Deletions cut 1 base from V and 8 bases from J, with 14 bases between. The CDR3 bases are TGCGCCAGCAGCCAAGTGGCAGGATTGGAGGAAAAACTGTTTTTT. It yields the protein CASSQVAGLEEKLFF.

This clone was recorded once. The chain uses TRBV4-3 and TRBJ1-2, with a tentative D call TRBD1 (6 bases). Germline CDR1 LGHNA, CDR2 YSLEER. This CDR3 spans 14 amino acids. With 3 bases removed from V and 0 bases from J, the gap between germline ends came to 8 bases. This CDR3 is CASSQGAANYGYTF. The CDR3 bases are TGCGCCAGCAGCCAGGGGGCAGCTAACTATGGCTACACCTTC.

The J gene is TRBJ2-7, the V gene TRBV6-5; D possibly corresponds to TRBD1 (5 bases). The germline gives CDR1 MNHEY, CDR2 SVGAGI. The germline V and J ends were trimmed by 8 bases and 5 bases, with 22 bases remaining between them. The CDR3 loop spans 15 amino acids. CDR3: CASGKSAGYYNEQYF. In nucleotides, the CDR3 is TGTGCCAGCGGGAAAAGCGCAGGGTACTATAACGAGCAGTACTTC.

The chain links TRBV18 to TRBJ1-2, with D unresolved. The V gene's germline CDR1 is KGHSH and CDR2 LQKENI. This CDR3 spans 16 amino acids. V shed 3 bases and J shed 1 base, with 15 bases lying between them. The CDR3 reads CASSPLDGPLNYGYTF. The CDR3 DNA sequence: TGTGCCAGCTCACCCCTGGACGGACCTCTTAACTATGGCTACACCTTC.

The V and J genes are TRBV27 and TRBJ2-7, with 11 bases identical to TRBD2. CDR1 and CDR2 (germline): MNHEY, SMNVEV (reference sequence). The ends lost 6 bases at V and 5 bases at J; junction bases unmatched: 6. This CDR3 spans 14 amino acids. The chain's CDR3 is CASRRLAGNNEQYF. The CDR3 coding sequence is TGTGCCAGCAGGCGACTAGCGGGAAACAACGAGCAGTACTTC.

The genes are TRBV15 and TRBJ2-1, with a tentative D call TRBD2 (5 bases). The germline CDR1 and CDR2 sequences are LNHNV and YYDKDF (reference sequence). V was clipped by 0 bases and J by 2 bases, with 17 bases between them. The CDR3 spans 18 residues. CDR3 amino acids: CATSREGSGYWAYNEQFF. CDR3 sequence (DNA): TGTGCCACCAGCAGAGAAGGTTCGGGATACTGGGCCTACAATGAGCAGTTCTTC.

The genes are TRBV4-3 and TRBJ2-7; either TRBD1 or TRBD2 may supply D (5 bases each). V was shortened by 4 bases and J by 1 base, with 14 bases between the two germline ends. Germline-derived CDR1 and CDR2 are LGHNA and YSLEER. The CDR3 is 15 residues long. CDR3 DNA: TGCGCCAGCAGCCCCGGGGCTGGGAATTCCTACGAGCAGTACTTC. Translation: CASSPGAGNSYEQYF.

The rearrangement links TRBV28 to TRBJ1-5, with 8 bases that match TRBD1. In germline, CDR1 is MDHEN, CDR2 SYDVKM. The V segment lost 5 bases and the J segment 5 bases; nucleotides outside the gene matches: 2. The CDR3 length is 13 residues. The chain's CDR3 is CASSGTGDQPQHF. Here the CDR3 DNA reads TGTGCCAGCAGTGGGACAGGTGATCAGCCCCAGCATTTT.

This chain joins TRBV5-8 and TRBJ2-7; D is uncertain. The CDR3 covers 13 residues. Looked up from germline, CDR1 is SGHTS and CDR2 is YDEGEE. The germline V and J ends were trimmed by 0 bases and 2 bases, with 6 bases remaining between them. CDR3 amino acids: CASSLEGAYEQYF. CDR3 DNA: TGTGCCAGCAGCTTGGAGGGTGCCTACGAGCAGTACTTC.